The 5 T cell receptor beta chains below all came from one sample that was sequenced in a study of OX40 agonist ivuxolimab in advanced cancers. Generated by immunoSEQ multiplex PCR, the TCRdb table keeps only in-frame clones and is missing some. The sample yields roughly 75,000 clones, around 80% seen once. This specimen was CD4+ or CD8+ T cells sorted from blood, taken in a trial of the OX40 agonist ivuxolimab. The receptors derive from an adult with an advanced solid tumor such as melanoma, head and neck, liver or kidney cancer.

This sequence joins TRBV4-1 and TRBJ1-3, with a possible D match to TRBD1 (6 bases). V lost 4 bases and J lost 0, with 13 bases in between. Per germline, CDR1 MGHRA and CDR2 YSYEKL. This CDR3 is built from 16 residues. CDR3 DNA sequence: TGCGCCAGCAGCCTTCGGGACACTTCCTCTGGAAACACCATATATTTT. This translates into CASSLRDTSSGNTIYF.

The rearrangement joins TRBV6-5 to TRBJ2-1; 8 bases fit TRBD2. This CDR3 comprises 15 residues. Germline V lookup: CDR1 MNHEY, CDR2 SVGAGI. V lost 2 bases, J lost 5 bases, and 5 bases stayed unmatched. The CDR3 nucleotides are TGTGCCAGCAGTTACGCGGGGGGAGGCGACAATGAGCAGTTCTTC. Translation: CASSYAGGGDNEQFF.

The chain links TRBV11-3 to TRBJ1-1; weak D call: TRBD1 (5 bases). The CDR3 runs to 14 residues. V shed 6 bases and J shed 0 bases, with 11 bases lying between them. The germline CDR1 and CDR2 sequences are SGHNT and YENEEA. CDR3 nucleotides: TGTGCCAGCAGTCCTCGGGGGGTGAACACTGAAGCTTTCTTT. Translated, it gives CASSPRGVNTEAFF. Together with reference TRBV11-3 and TRBJ1-1, the CDR3 gives the full variable domain: EAGVVQSPRYKIIEKKQPVAFWCNPISGHNTLYWYLQNLGQGPELLIRYENEEAVDDSQLPKDRFSAERLKGVDSTLKIQPAELGDSAVYLCASSPRGVNTEAFFGQGTRLTVV.

V usage is TRBV2 and J usage is TRBJ1-5, with D perhaps TRBD1 (5 bases). This CDR3 comprises 13 residues. V was pared by 10 bases and J by 4 bases, with 14 bases between. Germline CDR1 SNHLY, CDR2 FYNNEI. DNA for the CDR3: TGTGCCACCAGGGAGGGTTTGAATCAGCCCCAGCATTTT. It translates to CATREGLNQPQHF.

The chain couples TRBV29-1 to TRBJ2-1; 8 nucleotides align to TRBD2. The CDR3 consists of 14 residues. Germline V lookup: CDR1 SQVTM, CDR2 ANQGSEA. Germline trimming cut 5 bases from V and 8 bases from J; bases unmatched to any gene: 11. The CDR3 loop is CSVFSAGGRDEQFF. Written as DNA, the CDR3 is TGCAGCGTTTTCTCGGCGGGAGGCAGAGATGAGCAGTTCTTC.